This T cell receptor (beta chain) was sequenced in a study of T-cell reconstitution after alpha-beta-depleted transplantation in children. CDR3 length: 16 amino acids. The germline V gene encodes CDR1 SNHLY and CDR2 FYNNEI. Germline trimming cut 5 bases from V and 2 bases from J; bases unmatched to any gene: 9. Using unique molecular identifiers, the investigators prepared the TCRbeta library. TCRdb reanalysed the PCR reads using MiXCR and keeps one entry per CDR3 protein. The sample shows nearly 550,000 distinct CDR3 sequences, around 16% of them seen only once. The rearrangement joins TRBV2 to TRBJ2-3; 8 bases are a match to TRBD2. The sample in question was PBMCs from the stem cell graft donor, obtained from the stem cell graft. The TCR originated in a human donor who donated a stem cell graft to a child with acute lymphoblastic leukemia. Here the CDR3 reads CASSSTSGPYTDTQYF. The CDR3 DNA reads as TGTGCCAGCAGTTCTACTAGCGGACCTTACACAGATACGCAGTATTTT.